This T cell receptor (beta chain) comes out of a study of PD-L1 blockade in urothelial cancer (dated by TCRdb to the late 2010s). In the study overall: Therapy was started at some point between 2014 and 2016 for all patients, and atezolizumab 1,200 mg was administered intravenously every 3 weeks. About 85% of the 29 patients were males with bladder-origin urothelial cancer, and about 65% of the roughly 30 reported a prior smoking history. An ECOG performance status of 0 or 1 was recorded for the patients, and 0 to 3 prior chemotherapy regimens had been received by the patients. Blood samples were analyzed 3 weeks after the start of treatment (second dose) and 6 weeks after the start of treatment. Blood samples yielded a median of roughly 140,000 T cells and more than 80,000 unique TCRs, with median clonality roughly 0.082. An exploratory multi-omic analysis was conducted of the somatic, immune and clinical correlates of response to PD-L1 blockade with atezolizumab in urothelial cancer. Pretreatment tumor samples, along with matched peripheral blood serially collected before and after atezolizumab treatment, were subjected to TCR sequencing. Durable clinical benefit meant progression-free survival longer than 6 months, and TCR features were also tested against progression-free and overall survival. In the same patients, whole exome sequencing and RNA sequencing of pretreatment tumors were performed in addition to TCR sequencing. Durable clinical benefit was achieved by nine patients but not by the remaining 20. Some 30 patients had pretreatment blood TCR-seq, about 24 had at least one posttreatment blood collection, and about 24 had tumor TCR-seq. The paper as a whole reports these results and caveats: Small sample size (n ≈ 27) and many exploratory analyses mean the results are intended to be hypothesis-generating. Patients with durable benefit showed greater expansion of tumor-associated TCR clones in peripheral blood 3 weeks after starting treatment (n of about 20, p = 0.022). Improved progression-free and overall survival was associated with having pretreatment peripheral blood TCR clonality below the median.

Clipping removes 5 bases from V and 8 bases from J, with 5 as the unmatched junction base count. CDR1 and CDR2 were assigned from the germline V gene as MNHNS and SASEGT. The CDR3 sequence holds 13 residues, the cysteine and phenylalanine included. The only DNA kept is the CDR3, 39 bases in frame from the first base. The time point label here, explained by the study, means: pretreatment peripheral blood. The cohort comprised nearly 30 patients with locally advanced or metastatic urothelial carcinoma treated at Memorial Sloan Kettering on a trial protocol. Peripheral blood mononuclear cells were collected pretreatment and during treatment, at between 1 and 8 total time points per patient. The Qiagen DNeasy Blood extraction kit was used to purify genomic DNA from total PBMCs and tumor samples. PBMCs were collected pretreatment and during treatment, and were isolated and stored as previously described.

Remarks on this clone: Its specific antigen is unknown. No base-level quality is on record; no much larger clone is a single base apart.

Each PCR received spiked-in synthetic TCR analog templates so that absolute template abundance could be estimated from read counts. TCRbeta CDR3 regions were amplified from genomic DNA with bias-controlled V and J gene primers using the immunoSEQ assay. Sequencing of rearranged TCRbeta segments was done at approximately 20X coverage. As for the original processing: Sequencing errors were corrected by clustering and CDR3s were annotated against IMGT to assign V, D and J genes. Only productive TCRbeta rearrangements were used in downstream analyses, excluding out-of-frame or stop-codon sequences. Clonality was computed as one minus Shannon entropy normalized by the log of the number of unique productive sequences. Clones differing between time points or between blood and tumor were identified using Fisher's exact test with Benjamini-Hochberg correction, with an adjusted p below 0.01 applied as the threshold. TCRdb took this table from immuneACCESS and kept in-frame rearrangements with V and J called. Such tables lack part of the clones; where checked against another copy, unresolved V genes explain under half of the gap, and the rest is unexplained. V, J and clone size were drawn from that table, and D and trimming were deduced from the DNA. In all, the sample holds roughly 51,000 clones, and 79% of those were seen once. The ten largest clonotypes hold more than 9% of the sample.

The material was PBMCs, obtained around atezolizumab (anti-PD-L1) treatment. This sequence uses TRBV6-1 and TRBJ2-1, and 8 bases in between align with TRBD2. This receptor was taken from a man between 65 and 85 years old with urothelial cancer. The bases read TGTGCCAGCAGTACGGGAGGGGTCCATGAGCAGTTCTTC. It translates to CASSTGGVHEQFF.